A selection of T cell receptor beta chains follows, all from one sample in a study of blood T cell repertoires in COVID-19. The table came from immunoSEQ multiplex PCR; TCRdb's copy has only in-frame clones and leaves some out. This sample has approximately 100,000 clones; 85% to 90% occur once, and the top ten carry more than 4.5%. Sequencing input: peripheral blood. Source of these receptors: a human donor in a cohort sampled during active COVID-19. Each CDR3 is given with its conserved first and last residue. Fields, in order: CDR3 protein, clone size, V gene, J gene. Part of the rows lack a size; the others show once, few, many or a class for expanded clones.

CASSLRDRGGTDTQYF	-	TRBV5-5	TRBJ2-3
CASSPGGGTQYF	-	TRBV7-2	TRBJ2-5
CASSHSRGNTEAFF	-	TRBV4-1	TRBJ1-1
CASSQTQGFGDTQYF	-	TRBV6-5	TRBJ2-3
CASRRQGDAGNQPQHF	-	TRBV4-1	TRBJ1-5
CASSLQGLLGNTIYF	-	TRBV5-1	TRBJ1-3
CASSRVPAGAEGYTF	-	TRBV5-4	TRBJ1-2
CASSLYPTAGYIDEQYF	-	TRBV28	TRBJ2-7
CASSVDPTYSGANVLTF	-	TRBV9	TRBJ2-6
CASKERERSTDTQYF	-	TRBV2	TRBJ2-3
CAGTHGGTSGVTDTQYF	-	TRBV2	TRBJ2-3
CASSRTGRAQETQYF	-	TRBV6-5	TRBJ2-5
CASSRGGNTEAFF	-	TRBV12-3/TRBV12-4	TRBJ1-1
CATSDSPGGSGANVLTF	-	TRBV24-1	TRBJ2-6
CASSIQAASTDTQYF	-	TRBV19	TRBJ2-3
CASSLWLNTDTQYF	-	TRBV5-1	TRBJ2-3
CASTPRTGIGTGELFF	-	TRBV5-1	TRBJ2-2
CASSTDRREQYF	once	TRBV5-4	TRBJ2-7
CASSLLAGGNTGELFF	-	TRBV7-2	TRBJ2-2
CASSLGWTSGDSAYEQYF	-	TRBV11-3	TRBJ2-7
CASSQDRGTEAFF	-	TRBV3-1/TRBV3-2	TRBJ1-1
CASSQPRARVNSPLHF	-	TRBV4-1	TRBJ1-6
CASSLGQADEKLFF	-	TRBV7-9	TRBJ1-4
CASSINHPSGGLQDTQYF	-	TRBV19	TRBJ2-3
CSASRGIAEQFF	-	TRBV20-1	TRBJ2-1
CASSRAGQTNYGYTF	once	TRBV7-2	TRBJ1-2
CASSVSPLGGLDNSPLHF	-	TRBV9	TRBJ1-6
CSVGGSGLVYNEQFF	-	TRBV29-1	TRBJ2-1
CASSPGLAPTGELFF	-	TRBV5-1	TRBJ2-2
CASSYRLSAGGSNQPQHF	few	TRBV6-2/TRBV6-3	TRBJ1-5
CASSFRLRLAGVCTDTQYF	-	TRBV12-1	TRBJ2-3
CASSYSEGVYGYTF	-	TRBV6-5	TRBJ1-2
CASSSRGPPDTQYF	-	TRBV5-4	TRBJ2-3
CASSPRQGSDIQYF	-	TRBV18	TRBJ2-4
CASSWDRNQPQHF	-	TRBV7-2	TRBJ1-5
CASSHENAGGSSGPYEQYF	-	TRBV4-1	TRBJ2-7
CASSLRDGRTYEQYF	-	TRBV7-2	TRBJ2-7
CASRAPGKMNTEAFF	-	TRBV6-5	TRBJ1-1
CASSLKGTGGDEQFF	-	TRBV11-2	TRBJ2-1
CASSLLVATGGYTF	-	TRBV3-1/TRBV3-2	TRBJ1-2
CASSYIRQGAYEKLFF	-	TRBV6-5	TRBJ1-4
CASSFYSSGSVSYNEQFF	once	TRBV11-2	TRBJ2-1
CASSTGLATDTQYF	-	TRBV6-5	TRBJ2-3
CASSREPSYEQYF	-	TRBV5-4	TRBJ2-7
CASSKYRETEKLFF	-	TRBV6-5	TRBJ1-4
CASSVGTSGTTDTQYF	-	TRBV7-3	TRBJ2-3
CASSLGQPTEAFF	-	TRBV7-3	TRBJ1-1
CASSPLTSGTQGEQFF	-	TRBV5-1	TRBJ2-1
CASSLDGLTSGRLTEQFF	-	TRBV5-4	TRBJ2-1
CASSARGIGFF	-	TRBV28	TRBJ1-4
CASSLRRGGNEQFF	-	TRBV11-2	TRBJ2-1
CASRVYNRDNIQYF	-	TRBV5-4	TRBJ2-4
CASSPLTSGSQETQYF	once	TRBV18	TRBJ2-5
CASSFLQLYGYTF	-	TRBV7-9	TRBJ1-2
CASSPRGGGVDTQYF	-	TRBV3-1/TRBV3-2	TRBJ2-3
CASSPGQNYEQYF	once	TRBV19	TRBJ2-7
CASSSPSGGFNEQFF	-	TRBV28	TRBJ2-1
CATSRDKGIYGYTF	-	TRBV15	TRBJ1-2
CASRDGTRGYEQYF	-	TRBV3-1/TRBV3-2	TRBJ2-7